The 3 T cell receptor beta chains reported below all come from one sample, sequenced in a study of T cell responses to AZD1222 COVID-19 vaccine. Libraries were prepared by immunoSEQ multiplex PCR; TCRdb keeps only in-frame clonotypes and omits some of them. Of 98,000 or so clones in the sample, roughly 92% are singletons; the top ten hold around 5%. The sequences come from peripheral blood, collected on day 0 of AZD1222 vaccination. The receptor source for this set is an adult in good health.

The CDR3 region has the DNA TGTGCCAGCAGCGTCCGACTAGCGGGGGTAGAGCAGTTCTTC. Residues: CASSVRLAGVEQFF. This rearrangement joins TRBV4-2 to TRBJ2-1; TRBD2 matches 12 bases. CDR3 length equals 14 residues. Germline V gives CDR1 LGHNA, CDR2 YNFKEQ. The trim removed 5 bases at V and 10 bases at J, leaving 6 bases unmatched.

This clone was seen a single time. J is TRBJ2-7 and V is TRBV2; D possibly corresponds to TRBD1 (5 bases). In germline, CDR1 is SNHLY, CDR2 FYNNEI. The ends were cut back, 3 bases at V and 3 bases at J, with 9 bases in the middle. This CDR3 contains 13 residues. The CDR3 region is CASSETEGYEQYF. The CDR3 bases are TGTGCCAGCAGTGAGACAGAAGGCTACGAGCAGTACTTC.

Written as DNA, the CDR3 is TGCGCCAGCAGTGAGTCGAGGGGTATGAGTGAAGCTTTCTTT. This codes for CASSESRGMSEAFF. The rearrangement joins TRBV10-1 to TRBJ1-1, with D maybe TRBD1 (5 bases). CDR1 and CDR2 (germline): WNHNN, SYGVQD (reference sequence). V was clipped by 0 bases and J by 7 bases, with 12 bases between them. The CDR3 has 14 amino acids.